This T cell receptor beta chain was sequenced in a study of blood T cell repertoires in COVID-19. Overall study: Sites across the United States, Italy and Spain contributed samples from acute and convalescent COVID-19. PBMCs, B-cell-depleted T cells, or T cells provided the cDNA or gDNA that made up the material.

Clones were read by immunoSEQ multiplex PCR, and TCRdb kept only the in-frame ones, dropping some. The sample carries roughly 54,000 clones, around 84% recorded once. Trimming at V came to 9 bases and at J to 5 bases, leaving 8 bases not matched to a gene. Germline CDR1 MNHEY, CDR2 SVGAGI. The CDR3 extends over 13 amino acids. The source of this sequence is a human donor in a cohort sampled during active COVID-19. Sequencing was carried out using peripheral blood. The rearrangement joins TRBV6-5 to TRBJ2-7, with TRBD1 matching 9 bases. The CDR3 DNA reads TGTGCCAGTCCCGGGACAGGGATGAACGAGCAGTACTTC. Its translation is CASPGTGMNEQYF.